The sequence of this T cell receptor (beta chain) was determined in a study of T cells expressing NK-cell markers. Overall study: Seven donors tested HCMV-seropositive and one tested seronegative among the eight sequenced.

TCRdb derives one entry per CDR3 protein from the 5' RACE reads, leaving out DNA. The sample data list approximately 550,000 distinct CDR3 sequences. The CDR3 covers 13 residues. Looked up from germline, CDR1 is MDHEN and CDR2 is SYDVKM. The material sequenced was blood T cells: a sorted CD56 or NKG2C T cell subset, CD4+ or CD8+ T cells, or bulk PBMC T cells (not recorded which). The receptor comes from a man aged 18 to 35 in good health. This chain links TRBV28 with TRBJ2-3. The CDR3 spells CASSKGHTDTQYF. Full variable domain (rest looked up from reference TRBV28 and TRBJ2-3): DVKVTQSSRYLVKRTGEKVFLECVQDMDHENMFWYRQDPGLGLRLIYFSYDVKMKEKGDIPEGYSVSREKKERFSLILESASTNQTSMYLCASSKGHTDTQYFGPGTRLTVL.